The next 19 T cell receptor beta chains were all read from a single sample in a study of cytotoxic CD8 clonotypes in ibrutinib-treated CLL (dated by TCRdb to the early 2020s). The library relied on the immunoSEQ multiplex PCR assay. In TCRdb, the immuneACCESS table is reduced to in-frame sequences with V and J assigned. These tables do not hold every clone; where another copy was compared, an unresolved V gene accounts for under half, and the others remain unexplained. For this sample there are about 300,000 clones; roughly 76% appear just once. In total, the top ten clones hold 5.6% of the sample. Sample time point, as interpreted from the label and publication: progressive disease on ibrutinib. The sample in question was PBMCs, obtained at disease progression, from a patient treated with ibrutinib. These receptors all come from a human donor with chronic lymphocytic leukemia.

The J gene is TRBJ2-6, the V gene TRBV25-1; D possibly corresponds to TRBD2 (7 bases). The V gene lost 6 bases and the J gene lost 4 bases, with 19 bases spanning the gap. This CDR3 comprises 17 residues. The germline gives CDR1 MGHDK, CDR2 SYGVNS. The CDR3 loop is CASSPLGGEKGANVLTF. CDR3 DNA: TGTGCCAGCAGCCCTCTAGGGGGGGAAAAGGGGGCCAACGTCCTGACTTTC.

The CDR3, as DNA: TGCGCCAGCGGTCCTGGGGGCACTAATGAAAAACTGTTTTTT. This translates into CASGPGGTNEKLFF. The gene calls are TRBV5-1 and TRBJ1-4, with D possibly matching TRBD1 (6 bases). The CDR3 extends over 14 amino acids. V lost 7 bases to trimming and J lost 2 bases, with 12 bases between them. Germline loops: CDR1 SGHRS, CDR2 YFSETQ. The full variable domain, completed using reference TRBV5-1 and TRBJ1-4, is KAGVTQTPRYLIKTRGQQVTLSCSPISGHRSVSWYQQTPGQGLQFLFEYFSETQRNKGNFPGRFSGRQFSNSRSEMNVSTLELGDSALYLCASGPGGTNEKLFFGSGTQLSVL.

The chain employs TRBV7-2 and TRBJ2-5; 7 bases agree with TRBD2. CDR3 length equals 15 residues. V trimming: 5 bases; J trimming: 7 bases; junction bases outside the gene matches: 13. CDR1 and CDR2 (germline): SGHTA, FQGNSA. CDR3 sequence reads: CASSPPSEAGRTQYF. DNA of the CDR3: TGTGCCAGCAGCCCCCCTTCTGAAGCGGGGAGGACCCAGTACTTC.

This rearrangement joins TRBV6-1 to TRBJ2-7, with 13 positions matching TRBD2. V was clipped by 2 bases and J by 3 bases; unmatched bases: 13. CDR3 length equals 19 residues. Germline CDR1 MNHNS, CDR2 SASEGT. CDR3 bases: TGTGCCAGCAGTGAAAGACAGGGGCTACTAGCGGGGGGGTTCTACGAGCAGTACTTC. Translation: CASSERQGLLAGGFYEQYF.

Here the CDR3 reads CASSLVWAAYGYTF. In DNA form, the CDR3 reads TGTGCCAGCAGCTTGGTCTGGGCAGCCTATGGCTACACCTTC. This chain joins TRBV5-8 and TRBJ1-2; D is unclear. This CDR3 comprises 14 residues. Trimming removed 0 bases from V and 4 bases from J, with 10 bases in between. From germline, CDR1 is SGHTS and CDR2 YDEGEE. Combining the CDR3 with reference TRBV5-8 and TRBJ1-2 gives the whole variable domain EAGVTQSPTHLIKTRGQQATLRCSPISGHTSVYWYQQALGLGLQFLLWYDEGEERNRGNFPPRFSGRQFPNYSSELNVNALELEDSALYLCASSLVWAAYGYTFGSGTRLTVV.

This clone was found a few times. CDR3 nucleotides: TGTGCCAGCAGCTTATGGGGGAACTATGGCTACACCTTC. It yields the protein CASSLWGNYGYTF. This chain uses TRBV11-2 with TRBJ1-2; D is perhaps TRBD1 (5 bases). This CDR3 region has 13 residues. Germline-derived CDR1 and CDR2 are SGHAT and FQNNGV. V was trimmed by 2 bases and J by 2 bases, leaving 6 bases between them.

V usage is TRBV7-8 and J usage is TRBJ2-2; D uncertain. The CDR3 is 12 residues long. V shed 5 bases and J shed 1 base, with 2 bases lying between them. Germline lookup yields CDR1 SGHVS and CDR2 FQNEAQ. CDR3 region: CASSLNTGELFF. In nucleotides, the CDR3 is TGTGCCAGCAGCCTGAACACCGGGGAGCTGTTTTTT.

The chain carries TRBV6-5 and TRBJ2-7; TRBD2 aligns across 8 bases. The CDR3 has 13 residues. J was trimmed by 9 bases and V by 7 bases; bases with no gene match: 11. Germline V CDR1 and CDR2: MNHEY, SVGAGI. The CDR3 region has the DNA TGTGCCAGCAAAGGTTCGGCGGGAGGTGTGCAGTACTTC. It translates to CASKGSAGGVQYF.

The rearrangement joins TRBV19 to TRBJ1-1, with TRBD1 matching over 9 bases. The CDR3 runs 14 residues. Germline CDR1 reads LNHDA; CDR2 reads SQIVND (reference sequence). The V and J ends lost 5 bases and 3 bases, in that order; junction bases with no gene match: 4. CDR3 bases: TGTGCCAGTAGTGACAGGGGGAGGTACACTGAAGCTTTCTTT. This translates into CASSDRGRYTEAFF.

This chain connects TRBV19 to TRBJ1-2, with D unclear. The CDR3 consists of 13 residues. V lost 3 bases and J lost 6, with 11 bases in between. Per the germline V gene, CDR1 is LNHDA and CDR2 is SQIVND (reference sequence). CDR3 bases: TGTGCCAGTAGTATTCAGACGGGCGATGGCTACACCTTC. As protein: CASSIQTGDGYTF. The full variable domain, rest sourced from reference TRBV19 and TRBJ1-2, is DGGITQSPKYLFRKEGQNVTLSCEQNLNHDAMYWYRQDPGQGLRLIYYSQIVNDFQKGDIAEGYSVSREKKESFPLTVTSAQKNPTAFYLCASSIQTGDGYTFGSGTRLTVV.

The chain carries TRBV5-6 and TRBJ1-5; D not certain. The germline V gene encodes CDR1 SGHDT and CDR2 YYEEEE. V was trimmed by 4 bases and J by 2 bases, leaving 19 bases between them. CDR3 length equals 17 residues. CDR3 region: CASSGPGPQPGNQPQHF. Here the CDR3 DNA reads TGTGCCAGCAGCGGCCCGGGCCCTCAACCGGGCAATCAGCCCCAGCATTTT.

V is TRBV5-1 and J is TRBJ1-1, with D possibly matching TRBD1 (5 bases). Germline assignment: CDR1 SGHRS and CDR2 YFSETQ. The V end was cut by 0 bases, the J end by 3 bases, with 12 bases between. This CDR3 region has 15 residues. CDR3 sequence (DNA): TGCGCCAGCAGCTTGGAACCGGGGACGGACACTGAAGCTTTCTTT. Its translation is CASSLEPGTDTEAFF.

The CDR3: CASSLTRAAPREKLFF. The CDR3 coding sequence is TGTGCCAGCAGCTTAACAAGGGCAGCCCCCAGGGAAAAACTGTTTTTT. The chain carries TRBV7-3 and TRBJ1-4, with D uncertain. The V and J ends lost 0 bases and 8 bases respectively, with 16 bases between them. The CDR3 consists of 16 residues. Germline V gene lookup returns CDR1 SGHTA and CDR2 FQGTGA.

The chain links TRBV2 to TRBJ2-7; the match to TRBD1 covers 8 bases. The germline gives CDR1 SNHLY, CDR2 FYNNEI. The ends lost 6 bases at V and 1 base at J; junction bases unmatched: 8. The CDR3 loop spans 15 amino acids. The CDR3 region is CASSSDRGWSYEQYF. The CDR3 coding sequence is TGTGCCAGCAGCTCCGACAGGGGATGGTCCTACGAGCAGTACTTC.

V gene TRBV19 combines with J gene TRBJ1-2; 11 bases match TRBD1. Germline loops: CDR1 LNHDA, CDR2 SQIVND (reference sequence). The CDR3 length is 18 residues. Losses at the gene ends were 1 base for V and 7 bases for J; bases not matched to a gene: 14. The CDR3 DNA follows: TGTGCCAGTAGTATAGCTCAGCGGACAGGGGGCATGACGGGTGGCTACACCTTC. This gives the protein CASSIAQRTGGMTGGYTF. The full variable domain, rest sourced from reference TRBV19 and TRBJ1-2, is DGGITQSPKYLFRKEGQNVTLSCEQNLNHDAMYWYRQDPGQGLRLIYYSQIVNDFQKGDIAEGYSVSREKKESFPLTVTSAQKNPTAFYLCASSIAQRTGGMTGGYTFGSGTRLTVV.

This clone was counted a few times. The gene calls are TRBV4-1 and TRBJ2-1; 7 bases fit TRBD1. Trimming at V came to 3 bases and at J to 7 bases, leaving 3 bases not matched to a gene. The CDR3 length is 13 residues. CDR1 and CDR2 (germline): MGHRA, YSYEKL. The CDR3 sequence: CASSHTQGNEQFF. The CDR3 nucleotides are TGCGCCAGCAGCCACACACAGGGGAATGAGCAGTTCTTC.

The chain has TRBV10-2 and TRBJ1-3, with a tentative D call TRBD1 (5 bases). Looked up from germline, CDR1 is WSHSY and CDR2 is SAAADI. The V gene lost 4 bases and the J gene lost 2 bases, with 12 bases spanning the gap. The CDR3 sequence is 15 residues long. As DNA, the CDR3 is TGCGCCAGCAGTGCGGACAATCCCACTGGAAACACCATATATTTT. It encodes CASSADNPTGNTIYF.

The chain links TRBV7-2 to TRBJ1-4; D gene unclear. V dropped 2 bases and J dropped 8 bases, with 6 bases sitting between them. This CDR3 has 12 residues. Germline V gives CDR1 SGHTA, CDR2 FQGNSA. This chain's CDR3 is CASSLRGEKLFF. CDR3 coding DNA: TGTGCCAGCAGCTTAAGAGGGGAAAAACTGTTTTTT.

The CDR3 here is CASSPRGGAGTGELFF. In nucleotides, the CDR3 is TGTGCCAGCAGCCCCCGGGGGGGGGCGGGCACCGGGGAGCTGTTTTTT. The chain is built from TRBV13 and TRBJ2-2, with 8 bases fitting TRBD2. Germline V gives CDR1 PRHDT, CDR2 FYEKMQ (reference sequence). The V and J ends lost 5 bases and 4 bases, in that order; junction bases with no gene match: 9. CDR3 length: 16 residues.